This TCR beta chain was profiled in a study of cytomegalovirus exposure and HLA in healthy donors. The overall study: For the approximately 400 genotyped donors, 80% to 90% fell within the Caucasian-associated ancestry cluster.

Study-wide points: In a later analysis, at a false discovery rate of 0.05, 16,951 TCR beta sequences were associated with HLA alleles. Upon later analysis, HLA-associated TCR beta chains proved more clonally expanded than other, equally common chains.

This CDR3 is built from 14 residues. Germline assignment: CDR1 SGHRS and CDR2 YFSETQ. Trimming removed 0 bases at V and 4 bases at J, with 10 bases between. About this clone itself: Its specificity is not known.

PCR employed 60 Vbeta and 13 Jbeta primers. Study processing details: An analysis performed later counted 60 million to 90 million unique TCR beta chains (around 9.9 million of them shared). Only in-frame clones appear in the TCRdb table, and some are missing; sequencing was by immunoSEQ multiplex PCR. That table supplies the V and J calls and clone size; D and trimming were determined from the DNA. This sample has some 170,000 clones, with 65% to 90% found just once. Sequences were obtained from PBMCs. The origin of this receptor is a man aged 50 to 59 in good health and CMV-seropositive. V and J are TRBV5-1 and TRBJ1-1; no reliable D call. The CDR3 here is CASSLGGEGTEAFF. CDR3 bases: TGCGCCAGCAGCTTGGGGGGAGAGGGCACTGAAGCTTTCTTT.